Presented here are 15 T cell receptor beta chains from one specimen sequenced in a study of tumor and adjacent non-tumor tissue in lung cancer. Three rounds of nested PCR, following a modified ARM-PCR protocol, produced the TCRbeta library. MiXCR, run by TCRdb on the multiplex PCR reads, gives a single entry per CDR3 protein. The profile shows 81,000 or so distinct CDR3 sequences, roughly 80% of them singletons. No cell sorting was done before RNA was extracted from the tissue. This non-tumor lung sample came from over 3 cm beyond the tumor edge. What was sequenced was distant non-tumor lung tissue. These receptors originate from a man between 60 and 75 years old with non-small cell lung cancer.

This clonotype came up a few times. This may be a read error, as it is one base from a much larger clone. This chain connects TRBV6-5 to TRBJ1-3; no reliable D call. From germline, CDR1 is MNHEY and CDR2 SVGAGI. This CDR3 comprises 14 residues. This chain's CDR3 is CVSSSLLRGNTIYF. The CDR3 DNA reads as TGTGTCAGCAGTTCCCTTTTGAGGGGAAACACCATATATTTT.

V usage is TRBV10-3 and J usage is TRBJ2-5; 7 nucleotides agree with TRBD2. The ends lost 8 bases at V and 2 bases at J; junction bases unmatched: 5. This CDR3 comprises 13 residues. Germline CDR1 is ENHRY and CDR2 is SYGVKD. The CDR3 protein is CAIASSGQETQYF. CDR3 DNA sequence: TGTGCCATCGCCTCTAGCGGACAAGAGACCCAGTACTTC.

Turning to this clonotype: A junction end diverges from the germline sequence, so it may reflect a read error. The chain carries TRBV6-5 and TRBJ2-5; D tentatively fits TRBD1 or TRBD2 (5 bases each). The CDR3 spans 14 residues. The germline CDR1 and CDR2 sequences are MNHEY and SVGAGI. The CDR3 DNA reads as TGTGACAGCAGTGATACCGGGACCCCGGGGACCCAGTACTTC. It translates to CDSSDTGTPGTQYF.

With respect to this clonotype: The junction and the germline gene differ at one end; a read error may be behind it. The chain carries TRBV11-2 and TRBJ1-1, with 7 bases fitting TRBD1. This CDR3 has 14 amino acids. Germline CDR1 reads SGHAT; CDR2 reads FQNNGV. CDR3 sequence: CASSFLDRSTEALF. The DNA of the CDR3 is TGTGCCAGCAGCTTTTTGGACAGGAGCACTGAAGCTCTCTTT.

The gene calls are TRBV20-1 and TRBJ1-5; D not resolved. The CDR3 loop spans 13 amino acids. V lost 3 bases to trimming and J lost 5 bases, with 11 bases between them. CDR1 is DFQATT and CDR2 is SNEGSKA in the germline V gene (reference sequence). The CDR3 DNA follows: TGCAGTGCTAGGGACGGGCCGTATCAGCCCCAGCATTTT. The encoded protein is CSARDGPYQPQHF.

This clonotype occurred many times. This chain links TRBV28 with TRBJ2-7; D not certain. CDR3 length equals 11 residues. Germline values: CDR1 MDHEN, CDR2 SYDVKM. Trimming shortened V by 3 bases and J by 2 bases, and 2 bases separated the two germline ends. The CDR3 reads CASSLTYEQYF. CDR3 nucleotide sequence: TGTGCCAGCAGTTTGACCTACGAGCAGTACTTC.

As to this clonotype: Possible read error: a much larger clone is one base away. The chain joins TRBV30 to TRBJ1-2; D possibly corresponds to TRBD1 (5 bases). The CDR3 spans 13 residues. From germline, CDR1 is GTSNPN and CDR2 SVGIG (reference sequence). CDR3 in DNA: TGTGCCTGGAGTGAGACCGGGACGTCCGGCTACATCTTC. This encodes CAWSETGTSGYIF.

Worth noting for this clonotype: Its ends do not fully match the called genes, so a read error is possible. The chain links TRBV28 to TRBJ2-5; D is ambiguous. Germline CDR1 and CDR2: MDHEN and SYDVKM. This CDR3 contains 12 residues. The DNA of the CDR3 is TGTGACAGCATCCGGTCCCAAGAGACCCAGTACTTC. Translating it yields CDSIRSQETQYF.

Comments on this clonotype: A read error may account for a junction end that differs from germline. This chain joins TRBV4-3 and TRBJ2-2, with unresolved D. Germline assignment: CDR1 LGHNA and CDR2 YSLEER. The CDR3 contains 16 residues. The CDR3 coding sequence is TGCGCCAGCAGCCAAGAATTCATAACGAACATCGGGGAGCTGTTTTTT. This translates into CASSQEFITNIGELFF.

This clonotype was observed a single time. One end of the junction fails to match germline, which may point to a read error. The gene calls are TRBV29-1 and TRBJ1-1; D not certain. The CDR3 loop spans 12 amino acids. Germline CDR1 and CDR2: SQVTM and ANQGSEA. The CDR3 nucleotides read TGCAACGTTGAAGGTGTATCCGCTGAGGCTTTCTTT. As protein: CNVEGVSAEAFF.

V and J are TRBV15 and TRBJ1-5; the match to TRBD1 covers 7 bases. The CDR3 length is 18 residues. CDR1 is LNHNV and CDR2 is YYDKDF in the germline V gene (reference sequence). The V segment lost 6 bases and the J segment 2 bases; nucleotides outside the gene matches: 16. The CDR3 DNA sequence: TGTGCCACCAGAAGGGAAGAGGGACAGTCGTTAGGCAATCAGCCCCAGCATTTT. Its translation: CATRREEGQSLGNQPQHF.

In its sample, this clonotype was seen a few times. The CDR3 protein is CATSDLRGTSDSTDTQYF. The DNA of the CDR3 is TGTGCCACCAGTGATTTGAGGGGGACTAGCGACAGCACAGATACGCAGTATTTT. The chain employs TRBV24-1 and TRBJ2-3, with TRBD2 matching 10 bases. The CDR3 is 18 amino acids. The junction had 5 bases not matched to a gene; V was cut back by 0 bases and J by 0 bases. The V gene's germline CDR1 is KGHDR and CDR2 SFDVKD.

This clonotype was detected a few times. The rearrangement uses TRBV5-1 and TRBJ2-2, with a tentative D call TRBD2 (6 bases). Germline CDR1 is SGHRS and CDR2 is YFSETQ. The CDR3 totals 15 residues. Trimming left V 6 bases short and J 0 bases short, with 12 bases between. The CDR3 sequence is CASTRGTANTGELFF. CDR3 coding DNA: TGCGCCAGCACCCGGGGGACTGCGAACACCGGGGAGCTGTTTTTT.

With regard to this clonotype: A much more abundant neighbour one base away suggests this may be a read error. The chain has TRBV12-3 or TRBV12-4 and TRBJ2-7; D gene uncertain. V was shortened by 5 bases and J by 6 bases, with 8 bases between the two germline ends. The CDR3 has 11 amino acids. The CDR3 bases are TGTGCCAGCAGTGAGCGATTCGAGCAGTACTTC. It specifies CASSERFEQYF.

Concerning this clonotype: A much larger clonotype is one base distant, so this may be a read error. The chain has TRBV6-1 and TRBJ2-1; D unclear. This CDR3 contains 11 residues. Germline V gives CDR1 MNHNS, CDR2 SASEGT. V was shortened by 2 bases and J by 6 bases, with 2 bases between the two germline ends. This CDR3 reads CASSEINEQFF. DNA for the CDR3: TGTGCCAGCAGTGAAATCAATGAGCAGTTCTTC.